This note documents a single TCR beta chain sequence. Antigen unknown. Stated treatment: approximately 9-day PBMC culture with coronavirus spike peptide pools or control peptides (ViraFEST assay). Peptide pool stimulation in ViraFEST expanded antigen-specific T cells, whose TCRs were then sequenced. This sample was taken from a study of vaccination and CD4 T cells after COVID-19. Across the study: Stimulation of the cells used overlapping spike peptide pools from SARS-CoV-2 and from the common cold coronaviruses HCoV-NL63, HCoV-OC43 and HCoV-229E.

Sequence data for DNA of cultured CD4+ T cells were generated by the Oncomine TCR Beta short-read assay. The template was genomic DNA from cultured CD4+ T cells. Using its own MiXCR run on the PCR reads, TCRdb lists one record per CDR3 protein. The table has 10,000 to 15,000 distinct CDR3 sequences, roughly two fifths seen once. Study-level findings and limits: Post-vaccination reactive clonotypes (median approximately 36) did not differ significantly from post-infection (about 20).

The receptor's source is a human donor with COVID-19. Sequencing was carried out using cultured CD4+ T cells from blood.

CDR3 residues: CASKSTGLNTEAFF. CDR3 DNA: TGTGCCAGCAAATCGACAGGTTTGAACACTGAAGCTTTCTTT. The rearrangement uses TRBV6-1 and TRBJ1-1, with a possible D match to TRBD1 (6 bases). The CDR3 extends over 14 amino acids. Germline V gene sequence: CDR1 MNHNS, CDR2 SASEGT. V was shortened by 7 bases and J by 0 bases, with 12 bases between the two germline ends.